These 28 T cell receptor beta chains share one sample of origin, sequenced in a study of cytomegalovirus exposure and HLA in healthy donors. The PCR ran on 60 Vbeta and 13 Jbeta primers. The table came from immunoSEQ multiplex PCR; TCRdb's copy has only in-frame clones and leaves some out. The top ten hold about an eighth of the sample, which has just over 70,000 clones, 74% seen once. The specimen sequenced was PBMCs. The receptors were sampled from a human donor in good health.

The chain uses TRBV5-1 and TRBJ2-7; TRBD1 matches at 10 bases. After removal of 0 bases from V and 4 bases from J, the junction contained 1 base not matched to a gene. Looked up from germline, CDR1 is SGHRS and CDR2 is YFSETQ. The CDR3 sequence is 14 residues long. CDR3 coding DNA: TGCGCCAGCAGCTTGGCGGGACAGGGGTACGAGCAGTACTTC. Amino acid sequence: CASSLAGQGYEQYF.

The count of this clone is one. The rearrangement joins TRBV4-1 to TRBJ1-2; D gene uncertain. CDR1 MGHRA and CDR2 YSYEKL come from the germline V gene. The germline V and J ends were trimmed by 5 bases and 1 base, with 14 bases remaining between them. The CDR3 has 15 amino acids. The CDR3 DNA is TGCGCCAGCAGCTCACCAGACCGGGGTAACTATGGCTACACCTTC. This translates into CASSSPDRGNYGYTF.

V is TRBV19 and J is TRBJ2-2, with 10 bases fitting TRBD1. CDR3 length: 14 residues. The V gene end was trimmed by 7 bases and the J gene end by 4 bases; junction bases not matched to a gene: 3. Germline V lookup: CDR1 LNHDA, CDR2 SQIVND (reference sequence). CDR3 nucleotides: TGTGCCAGTATGGGACAGGGGAGCACCGGGGAGCTGTTTTTT. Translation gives CASMGQGSTGELFF.

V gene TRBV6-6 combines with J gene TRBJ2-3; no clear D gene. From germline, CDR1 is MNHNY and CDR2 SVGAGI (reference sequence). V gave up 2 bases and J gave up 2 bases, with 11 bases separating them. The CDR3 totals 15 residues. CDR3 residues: CASSYNRKPTDTQYF. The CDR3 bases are TGTGCCAGCAGTTACAACAGAAAACCCACAGATACGCAGTATTTT.

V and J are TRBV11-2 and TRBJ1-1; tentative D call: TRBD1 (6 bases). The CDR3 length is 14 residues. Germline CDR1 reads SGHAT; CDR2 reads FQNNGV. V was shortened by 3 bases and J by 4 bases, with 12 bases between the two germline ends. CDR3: CASSFLDRGTEAFF. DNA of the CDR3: TGTGCCAGCAGCTTTTTGGACAGAGGCACTGAAGCTTTCTTT.

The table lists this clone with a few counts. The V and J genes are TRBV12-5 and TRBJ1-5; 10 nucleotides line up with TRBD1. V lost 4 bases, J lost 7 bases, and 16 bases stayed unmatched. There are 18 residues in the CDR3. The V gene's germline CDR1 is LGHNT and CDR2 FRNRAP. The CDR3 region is CASGSNLDGQGVGQPQHF. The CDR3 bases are TGTGCTAGTGGTTCCAATCTCGACGGACAGGGGGTGGGACAGCCCCAGCATTTT.

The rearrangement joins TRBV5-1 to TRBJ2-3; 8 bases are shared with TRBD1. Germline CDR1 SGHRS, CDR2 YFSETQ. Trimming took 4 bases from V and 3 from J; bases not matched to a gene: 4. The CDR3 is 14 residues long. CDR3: CASSQDRATDTQYF. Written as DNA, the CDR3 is TGCGCCAGCAGCCAGGACAGGGCAACAGATACGCAGTATTTT.

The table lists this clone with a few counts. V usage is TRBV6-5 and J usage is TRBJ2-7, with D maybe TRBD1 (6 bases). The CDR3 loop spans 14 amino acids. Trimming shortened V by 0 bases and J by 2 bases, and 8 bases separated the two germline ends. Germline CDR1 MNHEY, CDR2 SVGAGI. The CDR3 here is CASSYSTGTYEQYF. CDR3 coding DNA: TGTGCCAGCAGTTACTCGACAGGTACCTACGAGCAGTACTTC.

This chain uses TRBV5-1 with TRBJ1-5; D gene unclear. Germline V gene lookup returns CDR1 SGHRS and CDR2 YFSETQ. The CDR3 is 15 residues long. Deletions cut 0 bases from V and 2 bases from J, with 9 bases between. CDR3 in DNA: TGCGCCAGCAGCTTGGGTTGGGGAGGCAATCAGCCCCAGCATTTT. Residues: CASSLGWGGNQPQHF.

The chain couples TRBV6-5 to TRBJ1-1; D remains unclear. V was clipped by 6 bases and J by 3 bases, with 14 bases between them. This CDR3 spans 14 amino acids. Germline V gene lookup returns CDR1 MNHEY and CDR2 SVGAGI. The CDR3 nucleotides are TGTGCCAGCAGGGATAGCAATAGGTACACTGAAGCTTTCTTT. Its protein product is CASRDSNRYTEAFF.

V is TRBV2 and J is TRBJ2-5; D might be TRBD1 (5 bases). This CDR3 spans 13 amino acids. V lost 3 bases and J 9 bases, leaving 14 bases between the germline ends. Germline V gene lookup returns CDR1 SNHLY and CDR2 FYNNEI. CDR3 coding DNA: TGTGCCAGCAGTGAGACAGTATCCACTGCCCAGTACTTC. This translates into CASSETVSTAQYF. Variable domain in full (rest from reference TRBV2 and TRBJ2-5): EPEVTQTPSHQVTQMGQEVILRCVPISNHLYFYWYRQILGQKVEFLVSFYNNEISEKSEIFDDQFSVERPDGSNFTLKIRSTKLEDSAMYFCASSETVSTAQYFGPGTRLLVL.

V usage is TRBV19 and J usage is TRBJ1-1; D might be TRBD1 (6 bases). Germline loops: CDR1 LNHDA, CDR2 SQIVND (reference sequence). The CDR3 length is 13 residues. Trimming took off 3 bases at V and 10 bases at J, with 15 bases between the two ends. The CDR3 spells CASSMSGASGAFF. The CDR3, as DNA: TGTGCCAGTAGTATGTCAGGGGCCTCGGGAGCTTTCTTT.

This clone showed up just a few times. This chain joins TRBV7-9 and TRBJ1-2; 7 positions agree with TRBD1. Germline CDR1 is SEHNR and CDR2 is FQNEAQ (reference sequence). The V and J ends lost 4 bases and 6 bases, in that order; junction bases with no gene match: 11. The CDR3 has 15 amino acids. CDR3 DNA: TGTGCCAGCAGCTCCCGACCGGGACAGTTTAATGGCTACACCTTC. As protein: CASSSRPGQFNGYTF.

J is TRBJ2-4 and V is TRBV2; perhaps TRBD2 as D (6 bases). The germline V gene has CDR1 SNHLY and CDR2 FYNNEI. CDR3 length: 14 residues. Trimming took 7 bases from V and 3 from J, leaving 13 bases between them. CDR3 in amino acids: CASISGSGKNIQYF. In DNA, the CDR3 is TGTGCCAGCATATCCGGGAGCGGCAAAAACATTCAGTACTTC.

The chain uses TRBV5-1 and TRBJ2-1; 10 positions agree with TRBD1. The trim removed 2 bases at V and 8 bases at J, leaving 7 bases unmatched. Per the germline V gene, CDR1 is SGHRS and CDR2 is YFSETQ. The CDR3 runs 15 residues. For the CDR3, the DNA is TGCGCCAGCAGCTTAAGGGAGACAGGGGGCCATGAGCAGTTCTTC. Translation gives CASSLRETGGHEQFF.

In DNA form, the CDR3 reads TGTGCCAGCAGCGTTTCGGACAGGTACTATGGCTACACCTTC. Its translation is CASSVSDRYYGYTF. V usage is TRBV9 and J usage is TRBJ1-2; 7 bases fit TRBD1. Germline values: CDR1 SGDLS, CDR2 YYNGEE. Trimming removed 2 bases from V and 3 bases from J; junction bases left unmatched: 4. CDR3 length equals 14 residues.

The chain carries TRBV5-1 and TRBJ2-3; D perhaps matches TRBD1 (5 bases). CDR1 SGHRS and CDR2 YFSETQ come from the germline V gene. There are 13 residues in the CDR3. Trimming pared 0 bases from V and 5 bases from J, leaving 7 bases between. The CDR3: CASSLEGLDTQYF. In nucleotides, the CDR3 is TGCGCCAGCAGCTTGGAGGGGTTAGATACGCAGTATTTT.

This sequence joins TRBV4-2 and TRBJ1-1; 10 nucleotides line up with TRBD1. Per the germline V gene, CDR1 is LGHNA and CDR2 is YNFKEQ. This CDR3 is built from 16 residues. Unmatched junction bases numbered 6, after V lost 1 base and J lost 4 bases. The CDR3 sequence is CASSQGLGTGVTEAFF. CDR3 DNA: TGTGCCAGCAGCCAAGGTTTGGGGACAGGGGTCACTGAAGCTTTCTTT.

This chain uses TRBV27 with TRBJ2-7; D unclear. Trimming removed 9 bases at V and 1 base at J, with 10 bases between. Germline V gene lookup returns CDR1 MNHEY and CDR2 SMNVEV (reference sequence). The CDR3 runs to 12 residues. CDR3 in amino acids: CASSRTSYEQYF. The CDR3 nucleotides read TGTGCCAGTTCTCGAACTTCCTACGAGCAGTACTTC.

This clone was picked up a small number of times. CDR3 in DNA: TGTGCCAGCGGAGGACAGGGGCTTATCGGGACTGAAGCTTTCTTT. This encodes CASGGQGLIGTEAFF. V is TRBV6-6 and J is TRBJ1-1; 9 nucleotides align to TRBD1. The germline CDR1 and CDR2 sequences are MNHNY and SVGAGI (reference sequence). The V segment lost 8 bases and the J segment 5 bases; nucleotides outside the gene matches: 12. The CDR3 has 15 residues.

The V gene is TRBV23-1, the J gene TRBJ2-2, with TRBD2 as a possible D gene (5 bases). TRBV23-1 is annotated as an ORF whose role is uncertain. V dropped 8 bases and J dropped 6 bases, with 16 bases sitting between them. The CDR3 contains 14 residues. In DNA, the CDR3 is TGCGCCAGCTACCCCACGGGGAGCGCCGGGGAGCTGTTTTTT. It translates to CASYPTGSAGELFF.

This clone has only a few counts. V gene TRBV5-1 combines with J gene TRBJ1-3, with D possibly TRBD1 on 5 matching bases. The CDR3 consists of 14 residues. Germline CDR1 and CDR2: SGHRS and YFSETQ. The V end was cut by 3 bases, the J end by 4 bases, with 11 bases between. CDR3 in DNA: TGCGCCAGCAGCTCCGGACACGAAGGAAACACCATATATTTT. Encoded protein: CASSSGHEGNTIYF.

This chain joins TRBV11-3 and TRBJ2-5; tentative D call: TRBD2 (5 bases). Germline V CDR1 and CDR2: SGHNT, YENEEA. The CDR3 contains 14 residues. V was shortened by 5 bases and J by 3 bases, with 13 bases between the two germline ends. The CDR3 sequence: CASSARTVEETQYF. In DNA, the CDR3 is TGTGCCAGCAGCGCCAGGACTGTTGAAGAGACCCAGTACTTC. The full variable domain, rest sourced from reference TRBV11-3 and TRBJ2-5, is EAGVVQSPRYKIIEKKQPVAFWCNPISGHNTLYWYLQNLGQGPELLIRYENEEAVDDSQLPKDRFSAERLKGVDSTLKIQPAELGDSAVYLCASSARTVEETQYFGPGTRLLVL.

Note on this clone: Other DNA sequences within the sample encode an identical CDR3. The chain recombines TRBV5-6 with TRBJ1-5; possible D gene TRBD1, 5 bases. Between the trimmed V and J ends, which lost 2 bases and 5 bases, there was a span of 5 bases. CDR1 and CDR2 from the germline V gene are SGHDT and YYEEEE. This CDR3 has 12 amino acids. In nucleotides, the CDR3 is TGTGCCAGCAGCTTAGGGGATCAGCCCCAGCATTTT. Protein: CASSLGDQPQHF.

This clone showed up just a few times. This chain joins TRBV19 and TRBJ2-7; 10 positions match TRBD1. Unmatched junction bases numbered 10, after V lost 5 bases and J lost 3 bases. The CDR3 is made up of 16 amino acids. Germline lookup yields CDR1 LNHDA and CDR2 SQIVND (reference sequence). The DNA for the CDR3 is TGTGCCAGTAGTGCGGGACAGGGGACAGCCCTCTACGAGCAGTACTTC. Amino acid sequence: CASSAGQGTALYEQYF.

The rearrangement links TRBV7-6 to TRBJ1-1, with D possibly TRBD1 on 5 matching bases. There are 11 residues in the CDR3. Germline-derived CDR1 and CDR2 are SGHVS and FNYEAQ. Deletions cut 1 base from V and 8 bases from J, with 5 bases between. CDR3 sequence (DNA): TGTGCCAGCAGCTTAGGGACAGAAGCTTTCTTT. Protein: CASSLGTEAFF.

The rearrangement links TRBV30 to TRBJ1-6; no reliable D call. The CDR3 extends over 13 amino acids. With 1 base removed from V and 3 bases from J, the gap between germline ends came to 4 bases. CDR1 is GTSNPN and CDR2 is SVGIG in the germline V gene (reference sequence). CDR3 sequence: CAWSGGYNSPLHF. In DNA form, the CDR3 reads TGTGCCTGGAGTGGAGGCTATAATTCACCCCTCCACTTT.

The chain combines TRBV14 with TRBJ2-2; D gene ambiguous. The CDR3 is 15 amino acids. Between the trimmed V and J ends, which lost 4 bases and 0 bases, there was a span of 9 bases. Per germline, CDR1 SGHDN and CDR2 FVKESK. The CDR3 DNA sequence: TGTGCCAGCAGCCCCGCCGGTACGAACACCGGGGAGCTGTTTTTT. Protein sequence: CASSPAGTNTGELFF.